This T cell receptor (beta chain) was recovered during a study of blood T cells in healthy people across ages (dated by TCRdb to about 2015). Turning to the overall study: In model experiments, template switching captured about one uniquely barcoded TCR beta cDNA molecule for every two T cells. Age-related changes in TCR beta repertoire diversity were measured in the study by deep sequencing normalized with unique cDNA molecular identifiers. Using the same blood draw, the study looked at two additional independent replicas of 1 million unique cDNA reads for two donors, one aged 18 to 30 and the other aged 80 or older. Donors were grouped into four age groups: young (average approximately 16 years), middle-aged (approximately 41), aged (roughly 67) and long-lived (82). On the study overall, not on this receptor specifically: The CMV infection status of donors was not known, potentially confounding age-related changes in expanded clonotypes. The percentage of naive T cells measured by flow cytometry correlated strongly with observed TCR beta diversity. Observed TCR beta diversity per million T cells fell roughly linearly with age, and a significant reduction was already apparent by age about 36. Estimates of total diversity based on one million sequenced T cells were regarded as lower bounds and as underestimates. Compared with the aged group, the long-lived group had more naive CD4+ T cells, fewer expanded clones and increased TCR diversity, suggesting age selection. Since profiling was done on bulk unsorted PBMCs, naive and antigen-experienced compartments could not be conclusively compared.

Systemically healthy Caucasian individuals from Russia, 39 in total and aged about 6 to 100 years, were included as donors. Each donor gave around 9 milliliters of peripheral blood, collected into EDTA-treated Vacutainer tubes. Ficoll-Paque density-gradient centrifugation was used to isolate PBMCs, with at least 6.5 million per sample. Total RNA, at least 6 micrograms per sample, was extracted from PBMCs with Trizol reagent. Naive CD45RAhigh/CD27high T cell percentages were measured by flow cytometry on a PBMC aliquot from every donor. Reading the germline V gene (reference sequence) gives CDR1 DFQATT and CDR2 SNEGSKA. V is shortened by 6 bases, J by 8 bases, and the region joining them spans 13 bases. The CDR3, from cysteine to phenylalanine, totals 11 residues. Solely the CDR3 DNA is kept, with 33 bases framed from the first base. The library was generated by 5' RACE. The sequencer listed for this sample is Illumina HiSeq 2500. A second PCR of about 7 to 12 cycles was performed with a sample-barcoded 5' primer and a J-beta primer mix. Each TCR beta cDNA molecule received a unique molecular identifier from a template-switch 5' adaptor carrying 12 random nucleotides. At least 3 million CDR3-containing paired-end reads were obtained from each sample. All of the RNA was converted into first-strand cDNA using the Mint cDNA synthesis kit, with a TRBC-specific oligonucleotide serving as the primer. After uracil-DNA glycosylase treatment, a first 18-cycle PCR used universal primers M1SS and BC2_uni_R on all cDNA. Under the source paper's analysis protocol: For normalization, 1 million high-quality reads, each with a distinct molecular identifier, were randomly selected from each sample. Instead of being binned into consensus sequences, reads with shared molecular identifiers were discarded. MiTCR, run with a Q25 quality threshold and the strictest error-elimination algorithm, handled CDR3 identification, clonotype clustering and error correction. A nonparametric unseen species model with Euler transformation was used to estimate lower-bound total TCR beta diversity. The public reads were run again by TCRdb, first through fastp at Q25 and then through MiXCR, and only productive beta chains were kept. Every entry covers one CDR3 protein and lists the most common genes and DNA from its rows. These V and J calls are TCRdb output, not the study's own analysis. The sample table shows about 510,000 distinct CDR3 sequences, and about 27% are seen once. Jointly, the top ten make up 3.6% of the sample.

This clonotype showed up just a few times. It has no known antigen specificity. The record has no base qualities; no much larger clone is one base away. These data were also filed under a second study, of T cells of mothers and their children. The other study reports the following: Nine systemically healthy Caucasian individuals, comprising three mothers and their six children, were included as donors. cDNA synthesis used all of the extracted RNA, with around 1.4 ug of RNA in each 15 ul reaction. In the second PCR, the M1S primer added sample barcodes and 2-4 random nucleotides. Over 8 million TCR beta CDR3 reads came from each mother, compared with around 3 million reads from each child. Thymic selection similarly shapes TCR recombination output in related and unrelated pairs, with minor effect from inherited differences. Related mother-child pairs always showed normalized repertoire overlap that was slightly higher than in unrelated mother-child pairs, though the difference was never significant. Persistent microchimeric T cell clones were not detected, at a sensitivity of about 99 clones per million clonotypes. To look for features that set related mother-child pairs apart from unrelated individuals, the researchers ran deep NGS to compare the TCR beta repertoires of mothers and children. Mothers averaged about 37 +/- 4 years of age and children averaged around 10 +/- 4 years. After adapter ligation was performed with NEBNext reagents, the libraries were sequenced on an Illumina HiSeq 2000 with 100+100 nt paired-end reads. Mother and child libraries were prepared a month apart and sequenced in separate runs to prevent cross-contamination. For each donor, between about 450,000 and 2,300,000 distinct TCR beta clonotypes were identified. Naive TCR beta clonotypes were estimated from low-frequency clonotypes matched to each donor's FACS-determined naive share, without sorting.

The TCR originated in a boy between 2 and 10 years old in good health. The chain joins TRBV20-1 to TRBJ1-2; the D gene is perhaps TRBD1, on 6 matching bases. The sample comprised blood. The CDR3 amino acid sequence is: CSAWAGTGYTF. The DNA reads as follows: TGCAGTGCATGGGCCGGGACAGGCTACACCTTC.